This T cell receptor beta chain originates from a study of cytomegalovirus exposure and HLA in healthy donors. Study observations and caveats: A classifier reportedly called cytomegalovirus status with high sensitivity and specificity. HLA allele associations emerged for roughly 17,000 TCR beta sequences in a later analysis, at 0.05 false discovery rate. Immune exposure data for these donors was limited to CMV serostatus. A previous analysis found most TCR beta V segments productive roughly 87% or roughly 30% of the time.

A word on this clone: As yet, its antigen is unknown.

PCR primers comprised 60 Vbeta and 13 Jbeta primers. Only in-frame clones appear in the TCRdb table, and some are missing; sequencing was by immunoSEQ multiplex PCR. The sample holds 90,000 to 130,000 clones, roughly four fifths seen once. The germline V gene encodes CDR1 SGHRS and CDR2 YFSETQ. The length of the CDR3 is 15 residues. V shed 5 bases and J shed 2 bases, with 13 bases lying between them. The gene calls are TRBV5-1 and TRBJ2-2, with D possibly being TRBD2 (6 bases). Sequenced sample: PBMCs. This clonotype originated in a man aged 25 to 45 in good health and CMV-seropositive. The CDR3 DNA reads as TGCGCCAGCAGTTTGAGAGCGGGTAACACCGGGGAGCTGTTTTTT. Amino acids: CASSLRAGNTGELFF.